The subject of this entry is one T cell receptor (beta chain). The antigen remains undetermined. The data originate from a study of vaccination effects on CD4 cells after COVID-19. Clones were sequenced by immunoSEQ multiplex PCR, and TCRdb holds only the in-frame ones, with some missing. This table holds tens of thousands of clones, under 75% found once. Sequencing was preceded by expansion of antigen-specific CD4+ T cells with viral peptide pools in the ViraFEST assay. Subsequent to 10 days of culture, CD4+ T cells were isolated. Vaccinated participants had no history of SARS-CoV-2 infection and tested negative for nucleocapsid antibodies. The germline gives CDR1 LNHDA, CDR2 SQIVND (reference sequence). This CDR3 contains 16 residues. Trimming pared 2 bases from V and 2 bases from J, leaving 13 bases between.

Sequencing was performed on CD4+ T cells from PBMCs cultured with SARS-CoV-2 spike peptides, taken before COVID-19 vaccination. The genes are TRBV19 and TRBJ1-5, with D possibly matching TRBD1 (5 bases). The clonotype was recovered from a human donor who received a COVID-19 vaccine. The CDR3 loop is CASSIQGGAGNQPQHF. The CDR3 nucleotides are TGTGCCAGTAGTATACAGGGAGGCGCGGGCAATCAGCCCCAGCATTTT.